This entry concerns a single T cell receptor (beta chain). It was with a sample-barcoded 5' primer and a J-beta primer mix that a second PCR of about 6 to 11 cycles was run. TCRdb analysed the 5' RACE reads with MiXCR anew, one entry per CDR3 protein. This repertoire shows 1,500,000 or so distinct CDR3 sequences, about 42% found once; its top ten account for under 5%. Trimming stripped 0 bases from V and 7 bases from J, with 18 bases between. This CDR3 region has 16 residues. Germline V gene sequence: CDR1 SEHNR, CDR2 FQNEAQ (reference sequence). This entry is derived from a study of blood T cells in healthy people across ages. The people who gave samples were healthy Caucasians from Russia, aged roughly 6 to 100.

The receptor's source is a woman in her late teens or twenties in good health. The rearrangement links TRBV7-9 to TRBJ1-2; D is possibly TRBD1 (6 bases). Sequencing was done on a sample of blood. The CDR3 sequence: CASSLAGAAGESGYTF. For the CDR3, the DNA is TGTGCCAGCAGCTTAGCCGGTGCGGCAGGGGAAAGTGGCTACACCTTC.